What follows is one T cell receptor (beta chain) and its context. These data originate in a study of cytomegalovirus exposure and HLA in healthy donors. Primers for the PCR totalled 60 Vbeta and 13 Jbeta. The data were produced by immunoSEQ multiplex PCR, yet TCRdb's version contains in-frame clones alone and is incomplete. Here the sample spans 190,000 or so clones, roughly four fifths being singletons. Germline CDR1 SGHTA, CDR2 FQGNSA. V shed 2 bases and J shed 1 base, with 14 bases lying between them. This CDR3 spans 16 amino acids. J is TRBJ1-1 and V is TRBV7-2; the D is unclear. Sequencing input: PBMCs. This receptor was taken from a man in his forties or fifties in good health and CMV-seronegative. CDR3: CASSLFGAQTNTEAFF. CDR3 sequence (DNA): TGTGCCAGCAGCTTATTCGGAGCCCAGACGAACACTGAAGCTTTCTTT.